Below are 6 T cell receptor beta chains sequenced from a single sample in a study of T-cell memory formation after mild COVID-19. Via MiXCR, TCRdb re-called the 5' RACE reads, giving one row per CDR3 protein. The data hold fewer than 350,000 distinct CDR3 sequences, with approximately 8.4% observed a single time. Material: PBMCs or a T cell subset sorted from them (not recorded which). These receptors came from a man between 18 and 29 years old who had mild COVID-19 (a few samples of this study predate the infection). Cell type and time point are not known.

V usage is TRBV12-3 or TRBV12-4 and J usage is TRBJ2-6; 7 bases line up with TRBD1. The length of the CDR3 is 15 residues. Germline trimming cut 5 bases from V and 2 bases from J; bases unmatched to any gene: 3. In nucleotides, the CDR3 is TGTGCCAGCAGTCCCGACAGGGCTGGGGCCAACGTCCTGACTTTC. It is translated as CASSPDRAGANVLTF.

The genes are TRBV20-1 and TRBJ2-5, with 8 bases matching TRBD2. There are 14 residues in the CDR3. V shed 3 bases, J shed 7 bases, and the junction held 10 bases outside the gene matches. CDR1 is DFQATT, CDR2 SNEGSKA, per germline (reference sequence). The CDR3, as DNA: TGCAGTGCTAGCGGCAGCGGGGGCCCGGGGACCCAGTACTTC. Protein product: CSASGSGGPGTQYF.

This clonotype was detected ten times or more. This chain links TRBV2 with TRBJ1-5, with D possibly matching TRBD1 (5 bases). The germline V and J ends were trimmed by 1 base and 9 bases, with 13 bases remaining between them. This CDR3 region has 14 residues. Germline V CDR1 and CDR2: SNHLY, FYNNEI. As DNA, the CDR3 is TGTGCCAGCAGTGAAGAGGCGGGGCCCCCGCCCCAGCATTTT. This codes for CASSEEAGPPPQHF.

This clonotype was observed many times. The chain combines TRBV7-6 with TRBJ2-1, with TRBD2 matching 9 bases. Germline CDR1 reads SGHVS; CDR2 reads FNYEAQ. Trimming removed 6 bases from V and 2 bases from J; junction bases left unmatched: 8. The CDR3 totals 16 residues. CDR3 in DNA: TGTGCCAGCAGACAAAACCAGCGGGGGGCCTACAATGAGCAGTTCTTC. Translation: CASRQNQRGAYNEQFF.

This clonotype turned up a few times. The CDR3 DNA reads TGTGCCACCAGCACCTCGAGGGGGGGCTACACCTTC. This gives the protein CATSTSRGGYTF. The chain is built from TRBV15 and TRBJ1-2, with a weak D call TRBD1 (6 bases). The CDR3 totals 12 residues. Deletions cut 4 bases from V and 8 bases from J, with 11 bases between. Germline CDR1 is LNHNV and CDR2 is YYDKDF (reference sequence).

The rearrangement uses TRBV2 and TRBJ2-3; no clear D. The CDR3 runs 12 residues. The germline V and J ends were trimmed by 3 bases and 2 bases, with 3 bases remaining between them. In germline, CDR1 is SNHLY, CDR2 FYNNEI. The CDR3 reads CASSDNTDTQYF. The CDR3 coding sequence is TGTGCCAGCAGTGACAACACAGATACGCAGTATTTT.